This TCR beta chain is from a study of lymphopenia after photon versus proton radiotherapy. This CDR3 has 16 residues. Trimming took 4 bases from V and 2 from J; bases not matched to a gene: 9. Looked up from germline, CDR1 is LGHNA and CDR2 is YSLEER. Study-wide findings and caveats: Post-nadir TCR diversity decline inversely tracked overall survival among those who died. Proton therapy kept repertoires fairly stable, unlike photons, which gained effector/memory cells. Post-nadir diversity loss with photons came from oligoclonal expansion, particularly CD8+ Temra cells.

With regard to this clone: Its antigen is unidentified.

Only in-frame clones appear in the TCRdb table, and some are missing; sequencing was by immunoSEQ multiplex PCR. The sample shows roughly 63,000 clones, roughly 80% of them seen only once. The rearrangement links TRBV4-3 to TRBJ2-3, with 7 bases identical to TRBD1. The source was peripheral blood, collected from a patient treated with proton-based radiotherapy. This TCR derives from a man aged 55 to 70 with pancreatic cancer. CDR3 coding DNA: TGCGCCAGCAGCCGCCAAGCAGGGGGTGTCACAGATACGCAGTATTTT. Its translation: CASSRQAGGVTDTQYF.